This TCR beta chain was identified in a study of cytomegalovirus exposure and HLA in healthy donors. Study in general: An early release of data contained 75 million to 100 million unique TCRs, which came from HLA-typed donors.

Germline V gene data show CDR1 as LNHNV and CDR2 as YYDKDF (reference sequence). The CDR3 spans 17 residues. V lost 1 base, J lost 1 base, and 16 bases lay in between. General study results and limits: Likely technical artifact: a cluster of highly shared sequence variants. Presence/absence analyses treated sequencing depth as roughly uniform across donors. Available immune exposure information covered CMV serostatus only.

A remark on this clone: What it recognizes is unknown.

Primers included in the PCR were 60 Vbeta and 13 Jbeta primers. Measured with immunoSEQ multiplex PCR; TCRdb has only the in-frame clones, and not every one. Of roughly 150,000 clones in the sample, 82% are singletons; the top ten hold 0.9% to 1%. Material for sequencing was PBMCs. The chain links TRBV15 to TRBJ1-1, with D uncertain. This receptor was obtained from a girl aged 2-10 years in good health and CMV-seropositive. CDR3 in amino acids: CATSRGNLLGGNTEAFF. CDR3 sequence (DNA): TGTGCCACCAGCAGAGGGAATCTGTTAGGAGGGAACACTGAAGCTTTCTTT.